This TCR beta chain was observed in a study of T cells after yellow fever vaccination. Study-wide findings and caveats: Although the secondary response was weaker, it peaked faster, at day 5 versus 15. Contaminants from the bulk population, in the form of abundant clonotypes, could be found in FACS-sorted repertoires. Post-booster repertoires contained most primary-vaccination clones again (about 95% CD4, approximately 86% CD8).

Per the germline V gene, CDR1 is SNHLY and CDR2 is FYNNEI. The CDR3 loop spans 14 amino acids. The ends were cut back, 9 bases at V and 2 bases at J, with 15 bases in the middle. This clonotype has ten or more counts. The antigen remains unidentified. TCRdb reanalysed the 5' RACE reads using MiXCR and keeps one entry per CDR3 protein. This table holds more than 90,000 distinct CDR3 sequences, 8.4% found once. This TCR was recovered from a man aged 30-40 years who received the YFV17D yellow fever vaccine. Specimen: CD8+ T cells sorted from PBMCs, collected 45 days after the yellow fever booster vaccination. The V and J genes are TRBV2 and TRBJ2-3; no definite D call. DNA for the CDR3: TGTGCCAGTTGTCAGGCCGTAGACACAGATACGCAGTATTTT. As protein: CASCQAVDTDTQYF.